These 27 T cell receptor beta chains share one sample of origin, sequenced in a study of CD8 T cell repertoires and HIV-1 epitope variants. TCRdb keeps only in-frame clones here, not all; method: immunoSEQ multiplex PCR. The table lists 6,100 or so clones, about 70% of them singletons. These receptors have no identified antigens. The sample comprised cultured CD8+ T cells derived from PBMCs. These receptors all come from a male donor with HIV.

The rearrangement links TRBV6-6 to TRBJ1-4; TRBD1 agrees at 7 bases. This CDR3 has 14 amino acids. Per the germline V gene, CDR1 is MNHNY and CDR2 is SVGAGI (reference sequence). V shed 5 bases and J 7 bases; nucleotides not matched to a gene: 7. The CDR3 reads CASSLGPGGEKLFF. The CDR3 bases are TGTGCCAGCAGTCTAGGGCCAGGGGGTGAAAAACTGTTTTTT.

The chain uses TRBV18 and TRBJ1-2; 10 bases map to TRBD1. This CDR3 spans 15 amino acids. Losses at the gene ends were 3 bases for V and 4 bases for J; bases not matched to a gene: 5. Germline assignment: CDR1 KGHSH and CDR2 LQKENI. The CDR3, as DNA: TGTGCCAGCTCACCCCCCGGGACAGGGGTCTATGGCTACACCTTC. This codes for CASSPPGTGVYGYTF.

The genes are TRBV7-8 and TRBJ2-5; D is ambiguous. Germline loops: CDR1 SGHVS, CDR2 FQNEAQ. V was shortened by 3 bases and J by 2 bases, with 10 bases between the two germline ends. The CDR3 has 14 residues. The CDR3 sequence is CASSFEESQETQYF. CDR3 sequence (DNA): TGTGCCAGCAGCTTTGAGGAGAGTCAAGAGACCCAGTACTTC. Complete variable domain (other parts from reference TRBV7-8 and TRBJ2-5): GAGVSQSPRYKVAKRGQDVALRCDPISGHVSLFWYQQALGQGPEFLTYFQNEAQLDKSGLPSDRFFAERPEGSVSTLKIQRTQQEDSAVYLCASSFEESQETQYFGPGTRLLVL.

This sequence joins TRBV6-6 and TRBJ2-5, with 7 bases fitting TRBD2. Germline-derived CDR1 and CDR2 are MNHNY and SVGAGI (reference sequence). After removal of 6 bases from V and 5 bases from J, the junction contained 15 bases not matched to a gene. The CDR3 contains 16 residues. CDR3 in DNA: TGTGCCAGCAGCCGAGCTTTGGGGGAGGGCCGTGAGACCCAGTACTTC. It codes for CASSRALGEGRETQYF.

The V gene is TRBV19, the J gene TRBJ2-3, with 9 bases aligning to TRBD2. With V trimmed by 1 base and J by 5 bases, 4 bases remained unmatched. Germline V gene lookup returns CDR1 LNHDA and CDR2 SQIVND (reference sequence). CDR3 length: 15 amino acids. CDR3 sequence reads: CASSIVAGAVDTQYF. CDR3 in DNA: TGTGCCAGTAGTATAGTAGCGGGAGCAGTAGATACGCAGTATTTT. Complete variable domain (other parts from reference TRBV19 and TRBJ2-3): DGGITQSPKYLFRKEGQNVTLSCEQNLNHDAMYWYRQDPGQGLRLIYYSQIVNDFQKGDIAEGYSVSREKKESFPLTVTSAQKNPTAFYLCASSIVAGAVDTQYFGPGTRLTVL.

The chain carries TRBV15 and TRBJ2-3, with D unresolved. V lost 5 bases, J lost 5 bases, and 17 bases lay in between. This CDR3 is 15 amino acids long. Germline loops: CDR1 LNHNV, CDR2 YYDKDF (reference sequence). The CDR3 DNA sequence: TGTGCCACCAGCTCTACCTTCGGGCTGGTAGATACGCAGTATTTT. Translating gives CATSSTFGLVDTQYF. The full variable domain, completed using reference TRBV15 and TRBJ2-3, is DAMVIQNPRYQVTQFGKPVTLSCSQTLNHNVMYWYQQKSSQAPKLLFHYYDKDFNNEADTPDNFQSRRPNTSFCFLDIRSPGLGDTAMYLCATSSTFGLVDTQYFGPGTRLTVL.

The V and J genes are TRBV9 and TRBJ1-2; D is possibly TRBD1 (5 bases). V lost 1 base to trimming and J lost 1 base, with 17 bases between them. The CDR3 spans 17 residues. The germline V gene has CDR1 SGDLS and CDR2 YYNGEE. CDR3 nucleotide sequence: TGTGCCAGCAGCGTACCCTTTGGGGGGGAGGATAACTATGGCTACACCTTC. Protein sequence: CASSVPFGGEDNYGYTF.

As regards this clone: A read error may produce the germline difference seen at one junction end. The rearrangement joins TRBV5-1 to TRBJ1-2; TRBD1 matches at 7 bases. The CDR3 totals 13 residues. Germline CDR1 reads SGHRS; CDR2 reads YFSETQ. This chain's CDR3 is CASTLDRPYGYTF. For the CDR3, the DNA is TGCGCCAGCACCTTGGACAGGCCGTATGGCTACACCTTC.

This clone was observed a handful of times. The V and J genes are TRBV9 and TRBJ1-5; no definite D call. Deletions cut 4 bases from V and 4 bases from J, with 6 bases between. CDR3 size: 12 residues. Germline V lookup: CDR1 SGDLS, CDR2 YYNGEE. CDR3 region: CASSSTNQPQHF. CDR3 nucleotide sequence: TGTGCCAGCAGCTCAACGAATCAGCCCCAGCATTTT.

CDR3 in DNA: TGTGCCACCAGCAGTCGCCTCGGGGGCGCATTGGTGGAGCAGTTCTTC. Its translation: CATSSRLGGALVEQFF. The chain carries TRBV15 and TRBJ2-1; either TRBD1 or TRBD2 may fit D (6 bases each). Looked up from germline, CDR1 is LNHNV and CDR2 is YYDKDF (reference sequence). V gave up 3 bases and J gave up 10 bases, with 22 bases separating them. The CDR3 spans 16 residues. The full variable domain, rest sourced from reference TRBV15 and TRBJ2-1, is DAMVIQNPRYQVTQFGKPVTLSCSQTLNHNVMYWYQQKSSQAPKLLFHYYDKDFNNEADTPDNFQSRRPNTSFCFLDIRSPGLGDTAMYLCATSSRLGGALVEQFFGPGTRLTVL.

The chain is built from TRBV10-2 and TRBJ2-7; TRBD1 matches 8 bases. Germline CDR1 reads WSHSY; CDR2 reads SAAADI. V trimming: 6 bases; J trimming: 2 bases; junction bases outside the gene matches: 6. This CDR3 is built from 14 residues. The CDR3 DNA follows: TGCGCCAGCAGCCCTGGACAGGGCCCCTACGAGCAGTACTTC. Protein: CASSPGQGPYEQYF.

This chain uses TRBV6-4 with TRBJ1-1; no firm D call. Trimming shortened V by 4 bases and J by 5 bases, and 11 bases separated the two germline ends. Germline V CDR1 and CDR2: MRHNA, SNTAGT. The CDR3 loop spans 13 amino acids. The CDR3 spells CASSVSQQTEAFF. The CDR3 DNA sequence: TGTGCCAGCAGTGTTAGTCAGCAGACTGAAGCTTTCTTT.

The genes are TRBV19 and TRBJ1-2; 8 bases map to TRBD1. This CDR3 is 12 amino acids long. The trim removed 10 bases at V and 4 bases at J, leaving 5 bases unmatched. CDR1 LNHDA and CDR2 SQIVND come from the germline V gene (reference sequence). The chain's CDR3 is CAINDRGYGYTF. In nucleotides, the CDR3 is TGTGCCATCAACGACAGGGGCTATGGCTACACCTTC.

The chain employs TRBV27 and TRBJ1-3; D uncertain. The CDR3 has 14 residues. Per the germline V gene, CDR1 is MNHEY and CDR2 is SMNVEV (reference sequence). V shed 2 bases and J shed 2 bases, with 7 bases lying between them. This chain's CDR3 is CASSLRGPGNTIYF. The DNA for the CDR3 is TGTGCCAGCAGTTTACGGGGTCCTGGAAACACCATATATTTT.

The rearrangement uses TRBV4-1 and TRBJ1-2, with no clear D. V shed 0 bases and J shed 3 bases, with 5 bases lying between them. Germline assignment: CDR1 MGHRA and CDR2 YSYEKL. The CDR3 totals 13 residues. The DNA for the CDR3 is TGCGCCAGCAGCCAAGATAGGGACTATGGCTACACCTTC. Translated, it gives CASSQDRDYGYTF.

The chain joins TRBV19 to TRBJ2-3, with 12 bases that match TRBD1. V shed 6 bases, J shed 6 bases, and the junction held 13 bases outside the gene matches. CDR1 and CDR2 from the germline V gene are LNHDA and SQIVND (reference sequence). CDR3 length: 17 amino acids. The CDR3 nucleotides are TGTGCCAGTAGAACATCGACCGGGACAGGGGGCGGTGATACGCAGTATTTT. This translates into CASRTSTGTGGGDTQYF.

This CDR3 reads CASSPGQGVDYGYTF. The CDR3 DNA sequence: TGTGCCAGCAGCCCGGGACAGGGGGTCGACTATGGCTACACCTTC. The chain has TRBV5-6 and TRBJ1-2; 11 bases match TRBD1. This CDR3 region has 15 residues. Germline V CDR1 and CDR2: SGHDT, YYEEEE. V trimming: 4 bases; J trimming: 3 bases; junction bases outside the gene matches: 5.

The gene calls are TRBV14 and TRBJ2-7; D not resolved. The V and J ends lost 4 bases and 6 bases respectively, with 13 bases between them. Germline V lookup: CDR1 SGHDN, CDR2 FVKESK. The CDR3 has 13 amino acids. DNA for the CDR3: TGTGCCAGCAGCCTTATGAGGTGGACCGAGCAGTACTTC. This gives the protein CASSLMRWTEQYF. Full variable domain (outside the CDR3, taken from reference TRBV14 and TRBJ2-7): EAGVTQFPSHSVIEKGQTVTLRCDPISGHDNLYWYRRVMGKEIKFLLHFVKESKQDESGMPNNRFLAERTGGTYSTLKVQPAELEDSGVYFCASSLMRWTEQYFGPGTRLTVT.

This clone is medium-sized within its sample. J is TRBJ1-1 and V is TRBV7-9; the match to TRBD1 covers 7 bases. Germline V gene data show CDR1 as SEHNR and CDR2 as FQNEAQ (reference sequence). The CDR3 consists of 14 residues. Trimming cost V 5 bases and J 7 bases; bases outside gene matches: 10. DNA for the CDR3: TGTGCCAGCAGCCTATCAGGGGGTAGCTATGAAGCTTTCTTT. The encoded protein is CASSLSGGSYEAFF.

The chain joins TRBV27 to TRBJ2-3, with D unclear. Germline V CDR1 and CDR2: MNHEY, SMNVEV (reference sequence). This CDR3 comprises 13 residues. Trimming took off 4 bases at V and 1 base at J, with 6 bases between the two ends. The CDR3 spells CASSSWGTDTQYF. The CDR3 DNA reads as TGTGCCAGCAGTTCGTGGGGCACAGATACGCAGTATTTT.

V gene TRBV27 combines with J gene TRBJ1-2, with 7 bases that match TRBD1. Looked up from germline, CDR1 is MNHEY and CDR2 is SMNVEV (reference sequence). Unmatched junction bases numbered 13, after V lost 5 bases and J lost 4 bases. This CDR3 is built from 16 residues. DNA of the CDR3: TGTGCCAGCAGTCTGTCGCCAGGGGGTCCCCTCTATGGCTACACCTTC. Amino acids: CASSLSPGGPLYGYTF.

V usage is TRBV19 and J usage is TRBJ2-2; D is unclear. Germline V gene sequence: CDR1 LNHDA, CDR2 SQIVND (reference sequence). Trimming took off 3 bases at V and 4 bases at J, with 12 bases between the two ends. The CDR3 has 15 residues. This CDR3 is CASSMKGLTTGELFF. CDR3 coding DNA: TGTGCCAGTAGTATGAAAGGGCTTACCACCGGGGAGCTGTTTTTT.

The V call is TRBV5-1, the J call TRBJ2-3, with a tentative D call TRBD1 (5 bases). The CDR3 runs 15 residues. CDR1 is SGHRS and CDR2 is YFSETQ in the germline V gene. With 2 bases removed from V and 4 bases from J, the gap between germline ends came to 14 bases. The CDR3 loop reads CASSLLPIGADTQYF. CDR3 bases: TGCGCCAGCAGCTTACTACCCATAGGGGCAGATACGCAGTATTTT.

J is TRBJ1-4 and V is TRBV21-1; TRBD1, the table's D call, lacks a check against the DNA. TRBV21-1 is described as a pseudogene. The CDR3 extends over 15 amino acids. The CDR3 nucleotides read TGTGCCAGCAGCAAACATGGCAGGTCTAATGAAAAACTGTTTTTT. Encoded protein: CASSKHGRSNEKLFF.

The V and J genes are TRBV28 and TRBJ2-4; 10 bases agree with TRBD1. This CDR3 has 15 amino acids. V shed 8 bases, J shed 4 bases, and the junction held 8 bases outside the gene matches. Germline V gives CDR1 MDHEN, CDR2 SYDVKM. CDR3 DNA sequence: TGTGCCAGCGCGTCCGGGACAGGGGATAAAAACATTCAGTACTTC. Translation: CASASGTGDKNIQYF.

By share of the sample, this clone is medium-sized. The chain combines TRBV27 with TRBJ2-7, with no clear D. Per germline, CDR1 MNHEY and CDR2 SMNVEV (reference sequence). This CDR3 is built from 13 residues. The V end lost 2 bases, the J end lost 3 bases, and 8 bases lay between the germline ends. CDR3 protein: CASSLRALYEQYF. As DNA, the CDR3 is TGTGCCAGCAGTTTACGGGCCCTCTACGAGCAGTACTTC.

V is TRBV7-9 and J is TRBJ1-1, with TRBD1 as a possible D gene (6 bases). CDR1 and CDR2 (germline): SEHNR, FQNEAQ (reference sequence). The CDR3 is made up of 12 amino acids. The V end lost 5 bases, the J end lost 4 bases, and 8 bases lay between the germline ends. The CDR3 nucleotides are TGTGCCAGCAGCCGAGGGGGCACTGAAGCTTTCTTT. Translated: CASSRGGTEAFF.